This T cell receptor (beta chain) was sequenced during a study of T cells in Graves' hyperthyroidism and ophthalmopathy. Thyroid ultrasound, orbital computed tomography, clinical symptoms, and serum thyroxine and TRAb underpinned diagnoses. V lost 1 base and J lost 6; bases outside the gene matches: 7. Germline-derived CDR1 and CDR2 are KGHDR and SFDVKD. This CDR3 contains 17 residues. What was amplified from RNA transcripts were TCR beta CDR3 regions. The HTBI primer set was used in a first-round RT-PCR of the TCR CDR3. TCRdb re-called the multiplex PCR reads through MiXCR, storing one row per CDR3 protein. The sample has fewer than 900,000 distinct CDR3 sequences, 15% to 20% seen once.

The chain is built from TRBV24-1 and TRBJ2-1; 11 nucleotides match TRBD2. Sequenced: blood. The TCR was taken from a young man with Graves' hyperthyroidism. CDR3 region: CATSDFLSGRALNEQFF. CDR3 bases: TGTGCCACCAGTGATTTCCTTAGCGGGAGGGCCCTCAATGAGCAGTTCTTC.